The sequence of this TCR beta chain was determined in a study of beta chain features in type 1 diabetes. Study summary: Cell yields, gender and age were similar in healthy donors and patients. Study-level results: TCRB CDR3s from Type 1 diabetes patients were moderately but significantly shorter in all four CD4+ subsets. Relative to healthy donors, patients appeared to have naive, central memory and Treg TCRB repertoires that were more similar.

Trimming removed 7 bases from V and 9 bases from J; junction bases left unmatched: 4. Germline loops: CDR1 MNHNS, CDR2 SASEGT. The CDR3 runs to 13 residues. Every isolated RNA sample was fully reverse transcribed, so sequencing captured expressed TCRB transcripts. Each sample of naive, central memory or regulatory T cells had, on average, about 3.57 million reads. Profiling relied on immunoSEQ multiplex PCR, and the TCRdb table lists in-frame clones only, not all of them. The sample yields fewer than 200,000 clones, about a tenth seen once. Once sorted, every population was more than 95% pure. In regard to this clone: Its antigen remains unknown.

This receptor was identified in a man aged 25 to 40 with type 1 diabetes. The chain uses TRBV6-1 and TRBJ2-1; 12 positions match TRBD2. Material for sequencing was central memory CD4+ T cells from blood. CDR3 DNA: TGTGCCAGCACCAGGACTAGCGGGATTGAGCAGTTCTTC. Protein product: CASTRTSGIEQFF.